A selection of T cell receptor beta chains follows, all from one sample in a study of T cells expressing NK-cell markers. TCRdb re-called the 5' RACE reads and gives one entry per CDR3 protein, without DNA. Its clone listing holds some 140,000 distinct CDR3 sequences. The sequenced material came from blood T cells: a sorted CD56 or NKG2C T cell subset, CD4+ or CD8+ T cells, or bulk PBMC T cells (not recorded which). These receptors originate from a woman aged 50 to 60 in good health. CDR3s include the opening cysteine and the closing phenylalanine or tryptophan. Each record gives: CDR3 length, V gene, J gene, CDR3 protein.

>15|TRBV7-8|TRBJ2-5
CASSSDTFRKETQYF
>13|TRBV4-1|TRBJ2-7
CASSEGDSGEQYF
>16|TRBV24-1|TRBJ2-1
CATSDSPGQEYNEQFF
>14|TRBV7-9|TRBJ1-2
CASSLSRVDYGYTF
>14|TRBV24-1|TRBJ2-3
CATSEVGGTDTQYF
>15|TRBV7-8|TRBJ2-7
CASTTRDNGSYEQYF
>14|TRBV5-5|TRBJ2-1
CASSIPGTSYEQFF
>15|TRBV7-9|TRBJ2-1
CASSPPSPPAPTPFF
>20|TRBV14|TRBJ2-7
CASSHLQRGSIGTGGYEQYF
>12|TRBV12-3/TRBV12-4|TRBJ2-1
CASSTDAHEQFF
>14|TRBV3-1|TRBJ2-3
CASSQRRGADTQYF
>16|TRBV7-9|TRBJ2-1
CASSLVAAQYYNEQFF
>14|TRBV15|TRBJ1-6
CATSRVGVDSPLHF
>15|TRBV13|TRBJ2-4
CASSLRGLAENIQYF
>13|TRBV20-1|TRBJ1-5
CSAGGYSNQPQHF
>13|TRBV6-5|TRBJ1-1
CASSPPSNTEAFF
>17|TRBV27|TRBJ2-7
CASSLRPGTGGYHEQYF
>11|TRBV2|TRBJ1-1
CASSETRSAFF
>15|TRBV12-3/TRBV12-4|TRBJ1-2
CASSSLRGPQDGYTF
>13|TRBV12-3/TRBV12-4|TRBJ2-1
CASSFVGPGEQFF
>14|TRBV3-1|TRBJ1-5
CASSQDRDNQPQHF
>15|TRBV28|TRBJ2-5
CASTPAVERGETQYF
>11|TRBV25-1|TRBJ2-7
CASSEGYEQYF
>13|TRBV5-6|TRBJ2-1
CASGTSAHNEQFF
>15|TRBV13|TRBJ2-1
CAIPRRSGRYNEQFF
>15|TRBV20-1|TRBJ2-1
CSARDREGLSNEQFF
>14|TRBV27|TRBJ2-3
CASSLGGRADTQYF
>14|TRBV5-1|TRBJ2-5
CASSLEGGQETQYF
>17|TRBV4-2|TRBJ2-7
CASSQGFGEAPTYEQYF
>17|TRBV6-1|TRBJ2-1
CASSLISRGISYNEQFF
>14|TRBV3-1|TRBJ2-3
CASSHSEGVDTQYF
>16|TRBV12-3/TRBV12-4|TRBJ2-6
CASSLRAAAGANVLTF
>13|TRBV7-9|TRBJ2-3
CASRPNAPDTQYF
>16|TRBV5-1|TRBJ1-1
CASSLIFRQGVTEAFF
>18|TRBV24-1|TRBJ2-1
CATSLSYYNVSSYNEQFF
>15|TRBV12-3/TRBV12-4|TRBJ2-1
CASRGRTSPYNEQFF
>12|TRBV10-2|TRBJ2-7
CASSESWGVQYF
>16|TRBV6-4|TRBJ2-3
CASSDSTGAGSDTQYF